The 14 T cell receptor beta chains given below trace back to one sample, sequenced in a study of cytomegalovirus exposure and HLA in healthy donors. Here immunoSEQ multiplex PCR was the method, and the copy in TCRdb shows in-frame clones only, minus some. The data show roughly 300,000 clones, with around 89% seen just once and roughly 0.93% held by the top ten. What was sequenced was PBMCs. These receptors originate from a woman between 18 and 29 years old in good health and CMV-seronegative.

To note about this clone: The sample holds other DNA sequences that translate to the same CDR3. This chain connects TRBV27 to TRBJ2-7; TRBD2 matches 14 bases. The trim removed 8 bases at V and 7 bases at J, leaving 10 bases unmatched. Germline V lookup: CDR1 MNHEY, CDR2 SMNVEV (reference sequence). The length of the CDR3 is 15 residues. The CDR3 DNA sequence: TGTGCCAGCGGTGCAGGACTAGCGGGAGGAAGGGAGCAGTACTTC. Protein product: CASGAGLAGGREQYF.

The chain couples TRBV6-5 to TRBJ2-2; weak D call: TRBD1 (6 bases). Trimming pared 1 base from V and 2 bases from J, leaving 8 bases between. Germline V CDR1 and CDR2: MNHEY, SVGAGI. The CDR3 is 15 residues long. The CDR3: CASSYFGTNTGELFF. DNA for the CDR3: TGTGCCAGCAGTTACTTCGGGACAAACACCGGGGAGCTGTTTTTT.

The rearrangement joins TRBV10-3 to TRBJ2-3; D remains unclear. V was cut by 3 bases and J by 1 base, with 8 bases left in between. The CDR3 runs 14 residues. In germline, CDR1 is ENHRY, CDR2 SYGVKD. The CDR3 is CAISDGQGTDTQYF. The DNA for the CDR3 is TGTGCCATCAGTGATGGGCAGGGCACAGATACGCAGTATTTT.

The V and J genes are TRBV18 and TRBJ2-1; 9 positions match TRBD1. This CDR3 is built from 16 residues. Germline V gene sequence: CDR1 KGHSH, CDR2 LQKENI. V lost 2 bases, J lost 10 bases, and 12 bases stayed unmatched. The CDR3 DNA reads TGTGCCAGCTCACCAAGAGCCGGGACAGGGCCTCTAGAGCAGTTCTTC. Translating gives CASSPRAGTGPLEQFF.

The chain couples TRBV6-5 to TRBJ1-2; 7 nucleotides match TRBD1. Looked up from germline, CDR1 is MNHEY and CDR2 is SVGAGI. V was clipped by 6 bases and J by 1 base; unmatched bases: 5. The CDR3 is 14 amino acids. CDR3 bases: TGTGCCAGCAGCCGAGGGACAGTTAACTATGGCTACACCTTC. Amino acids: CASSRGTVNYGYTF.

The chain links TRBV27 to TRBJ1-1; possibly TRBD1 for D (6 bases). Between the trimmed V and J ends, which lost 5 bases and 0 bases, there was a span of 13 bases. The V gene's germline CDR1 is MNHEY and CDR2 SMNVEV (reference sequence). CDR3 length equals 15 residues. CDR3 in amino acids: CASSQTGHLNTEAFF. CDR3 DNA: TGTGCCAGCAGTCAAACGGGACACCTGAACACTGAAGCTTTCTTT.

This chain uses TRBV4-2 with TRBJ1-1, with a possible D match to TRBD1 (5 bases). Between the trimmed V and J ends, which lost 4 bases and 5 bases, there was a span of 17 bases. Germline CDR1 is LGHNA and CDR2 is YNFKEQ. The CDR3 loop spans 15 amino acids. The CDR3 DNA sequence: TGTGCCAGCAGCCCCCAACGGGGGGGGATTACTGAAGCTTTCTTT. Translated, it gives CASSPQRGGITEAFF.

The chain has TRBV29-1 and TRBJ1-2; 9 nucleotides agree with TRBD1. V lost 5 bases and J lost 7; bases outside the gene matches: 26. The CDR3 runs 19 residues. Germline CDR1 reads SQVTM; CDR2 reads ANQGSEA. As DNA, the CDR3 is TGCAGCGTTCCCTCCGCCGCCGACTTCTCCTACAGGGGGCGCGGTGGCTACACCTTC. The encoded protein is CSVPSAADFSYRGRGGYTF.

The V gene is TRBV27, the J gene TRBJ2-5; 11 nucleotides line up with TRBD2. The CDR3 totals 14 residues. CDR1 is MNHEY, CDR2 SMNVEV, per germline (reference sequence). The trim removed 4 bases at V and 7 bases at J, leaving 5 bases unmatched. CDR3 protein: CASSSTSGSGTQYF. CDR3 nucleotide sequence: TGTGCCAGCAGTTCCACTAGCGGGAGCGGGACCCAGTACTTC.

This sequence joins TRBV30 and TRBJ1-4; D gene uncertain. Deletions cut 2 bases from V and 4 bases from J, with 8 bases between. CDR1 GTSNPN and CDR2 SVGIG come from the germline V gene (reference sequence). The CDR3 length is 13 residues. The CDR3 region is CAWSYFGNEKLFF. CDR3 in DNA: TGTGCCTGGAGTTACTTCGGTAATGAAAAACTGTTTTTT.

The chain combines TRBV28 with TRBJ2-7; a weak D match, TRBD2 (6 bases). The CDR3 spans 14 residues. Germline CDR1 MDHEN, CDR2 SYDVKM. The V gene lost 6 bases and the J gene lost 0 bases, with 12 bases spanning the gap. CDR3 sequence: CASRTGASSYEQYF. The CDR3 nucleotides are TGTGCCAGCAGGACGGGAGCCTCCTCCTACGAGCAGTACTTC.

This chain connects TRBV2 to TRBJ2-3; tentative D call: TRBD2 (6 bases). CDR1 and CDR2 from the germline V gene are SNHLY and FYNNEI. This CDR3 is 17 amino acids long. Trimming took 6 bases from V and 2 from J, leaving 21 bases between them. The DNA of the CDR3 is TGTGCCAGCAGCCAAGCCCCCGGGACTTTATACACAGATACGCAGTATTTT. Its protein is CASSQAPGTLYTDTQYF. The entire variable domain, with the rest obtained from reference TRBV2 and TRBJ2-3, is as follows: EPEVTQTPSHQVTQMGQEVILRCVPISNHLYFYWYRQILGQKVEFLVSFYNNEISEKSEIFDDQFSVERPDGSNFTLKIRSTKLEDSAMYFCASSQAPGTLYTDTQYFGPGTRLTVL.

This clone is a singleton in its sample. This rearrangement joins TRBV7-2 to TRBJ2-7; 11 positions agree with TRBD2. This CDR3 region has 16 residues. Germline CDR1 SGHTA, CDR2 FQGNSA. The trim removed 3 bases at V and 5 bases at J, leaving 9 bases unmatched. The CDR3 loop reads CASSFRGGLAADEQYF. In DNA, the CDR3 is TGTGCCAGCAGCTTCAGGGGGGGACTAGCGGCGGACGAGCAGTACTTC.

The genes are TRBV7-6 and TRBJ2-3; a possible D gene is TRBD1 (5 bases). V dropped 8 bases and J dropped 4 bases, with 13 bases sitting between them. Germline V gene data show CDR1 as SGHVS and CDR2 as FNYEAQ. This CDR3 is built from 13 residues. CDR3 protein: CASRPLGADTQYF. The DNA of the CDR3 is TGTGCCAGCCGACCCCTAGGGGCAGATACGCAGTATTTT.